These 14 T cell receptor beta chains were sequenced from one sample in a study of cytomegalovirus exposure and HLA in healthy donors. This PCR relied on a set of 60 Vbeta primers and 13 Jbeta primers. Assay used: immunoSEQ multiplex PCR; TCRdb lists only in-frame clones, some missing. Of some 55,000 clones in the sample, about 86% are singletons; the top ten hold approximately 1.5%. Source material: PBMCs. The receptors shown here come from a man aged 35 to 55 in good health and CMV-seronegative.

The chain couples TRBV9 to TRBJ1-5; D perhaps matches TRBD1 (5 bases). The CDR3 contains 14 residues. Trimming left V 0 bases short and J 1 base short, with 5 bases between. CDR1 is SGDLS, CDR2 YYNGEE, per germline. The CDR3 DNA sequence: TGTGCCAGCAGCGTAGGACAGAGCAATCAGCCCCAGCATTTT. Translated: CASSVGQSNQPQHF.

This clone has more than one count but fewer than ten. The V and J genes are TRBV5-1 and TRBJ2-2; maybe TRBD2 (5 bases). The CDR3 is 14 residues long. V was clipped by 4 bases and J by 4 bases, with 11 bases between them. The germline gives CDR1 SGHRS, CDR2 YFSETQ. The CDR3 loop reads CASSPRETTGELFF. Written as DNA, the CDR3 is TGCGCCAGCAGCCCTAGGGAGACCACCGGGGAGCTGTTTTTT.

The chain couples TRBV6-1 to TRBJ2-5, with D unclear. CDR1 is MNHNS, CDR2 SASEGT, per germline. CDR3 length: 15 amino acids. V was clipped by 8 bases and J by 2 bases, with 18 bases between them. The DNA for the CDR3 is TGTGCCAGCCTACGCCTAGGCGAGAGGCAAGAGACCCAGTACTTC. Translated, it gives CASLRLGERQETQYF.

The CDR3 loop reads CASSVDSPAWGYEQYV. The CDR3 coding sequence is TGTGCCAGCAGTGTGGACAGTCCTGCTTGGGGCTACGAGCAGTACGTC. The chain is built from TRBV2 and TRBJ2-7; D possibly corresponds to TRBD1 (6 bases). V was clipped by 4 bases and J by 3 bases, with 19 bases between them. Germline V gene sequence: CDR1 SNHLY, CDR2 FYNNEI. This CDR3 is built from 16 residues.

The chain is built from TRBV6-1 and TRBJ1-5; the D gene is possibly TRBD1 (5 bases). The CDR3 totals 15 residues. Looked up from germline, CDR1 is MNHNS and CDR2 is SASEGT. The V end was cut by 6 bases, the J end by 3 bases, with 15 bases between. The CDR3 DNA reads TGTGCCAGCAGAGACACGACAGTCCTCAATCAGCCCCAGCATTTT. Translated, it gives CASRDTTVLNQPQHF.

The CDR3 loop reads CSVEFGLETQYF. In DNA form, the CDR3 reads TGCAGCGTTGAATTCGGGTTGGAGACCCAGTACTTC. The V call is TRBV29-1, the J call TRBJ2-5; D remains ambiguous. The CDR3 length is 12 residues. Trimming pared 2 bases from V and 5 bases from J, leaving 9 bases between. Germline V gives CDR1 SQVTM, CDR2 ANQGSEA.

The CDR3 spells CASSPELQGEGYYGYTF. The DNA of the CDR3 is TGTGCCAGCTCACCAGAACTACAGGGGGAAGGGTACTATGGCTACACCTTC. This chain uses TRBV18 with TRBJ1-2, with 8 bases lining up with TRBD1. The V gene's germline CDR1 is KGHSH and CDR2 LQKENI. The J segment lost 3 bases and the V segment lost 2 bases, leaving 11 bases of the junction unmatched. CDR3 length: 17 amino acids. Filled out from reference TRBV18 and TRBJ1-2, the complete variable domain reads NAGVMQNPRHLVRRRGQEARLRCSPMKGHSHVYWYRQLPEEGLKFMVYLQKENIIDESGMPKERFSAEFPKEGPSILRIQQVVRGDSAAYFCASSPELQGEGYYGYTFGSGTRLTVV.

The V and J genes are TRBV28 and TRBJ1-1, with 10 bases matching TRBD1. V gave up 5 bases and J gave up 6 bases; unmatched junction bases: 6. The CDR3 covers 14 residues. CDR1 is MDHEN and CDR2 is SYDVKM in the germline V gene. The CDR3 bases are TGTGCCAGCAGTCTGGGACAGGGGAAGGCTGAAGCTTTCTTT. Protein: CASSLGQGKAEAFF. The full variable domain, with the rest looked up from reference TRBV28 and TRBJ1-1, is DVKVTQSSRYLVKRTGEKVFLECVQDMDHENMFWYRQDPGLGLRLIYFSYDVKMKEKGDIPEGYSVSREKKERFSLILESASTNQTSMYLCASSLGQGKAEAFFGQGTRLTVV.

The gene calls are TRBV2 and TRBJ1-4; 12 positions match TRBD1. The CDR3 runs 18 residues. The germline V gene encodes CDR1 SNHLY and CDR2 FYNNEI. The ends lost 7 bases at V and 10 bases at J; junction bases unmatched: 19. CDR3 amino acids: CASITTGTGGAGGGKLFF. For the CDR3, the DNA is TGTGCCAGCATTACGACCGGGACAGGGGGCGCTGGGGGAGGAAAACTGTTTTTT.

The chain joins TRBV28 to TRBJ1-2; D remains ambiguous. Germline CDR1 and CDR2: MDHEN and SYDVKM. CDR3 length equals 12 residues. V lost 6 bases, J lost 3 bases, and 8 bases lay in between. The CDR3 spells CASSPEYYGYTF. The DNA of the CDR3 is TGTGCCAGCAGCCCGGAGTACTATGGCTACACCTTC.

The CDR3 sequence: CASSEDRVRGEQFF. The CDR3 DNA sequence: TGCGCCAGCAGTGAGGACAGGGTAAGGGGTGAGCAGTTCTTC. The chain couples TRBV10-2 to TRBJ2-1, with 7 nucleotides matching TRBD1. The J segment lost 9 bases and the V segment lost 2 bases, leaving 7 bases of the junction unmatched. CDR1 and CDR2 (germline): WSHSY, SAAADI. This CDR3 spans 14 amino acids.

The genes are TRBV5-1 and TRBJ1-1; 7 bases line up with TRBD1. After removal of 0 bases from V and 11 bases from J, the junction contained 19 bases not matched to a gene. The CDR3 spans 17 residues. CDR1 is SGHRS, CDR2 YFSETQ, per germline. The chain's CDR3 is CASSLARGGTAVTGAFF. As DNA, the CDR3 is TGCGCCAGCAGCTTGGCCCGGGGGGGGACAGCAGTTACCGGGGCTTTCTTT. Variable domain in full (rest from reference TRBV5-1 and TRBJ1-1): KAGVTQTPRYLIKTRGQQVTLSCSPISGHRSVSWYQQTPGQGLQFLFEYFSETQRNKGNFPGRFSGRQFSNSRSEMNVSTLELGDSALYLCASSLARGGTAVTGAFFGQGTRLTVV.

The rearrangement uses TRBV28 and TRBJ2-7; 7 nucleotides line up with TRBD1. The germline V gene has CDR1 MDHEN and CDR2 SYDVKM. The CDR3 is 14 amino acids. Trimming removed 6 bases from V and 2 bases from J; junction bases left unmatched: 7. The CDR3 DNA follows: TGTGCCAGCAGCTTAGGGGGCGGACCCTACGAGCAGTACTTC. Its protein product is CASSLGGGPYEQYF.

The chain is built from TRBV27 and TRBJ2-1; 14 bases line up with TRBD2. The CDR3 loop spans 15 amino acids. V shed 3 bases and J 6 bases; nucleotides not matched to a gene: 1. The germline V gene encodes CDR1 MNHEY and CDR2 SMNVEV (reference sequence). CDR3 amino acids: CASSLTSGGANEQFF. The CDR3 bases are TGTGCCAGCAGTTTGACTAGCGGGGGGGCCAATGAGCAGTTCTTC.